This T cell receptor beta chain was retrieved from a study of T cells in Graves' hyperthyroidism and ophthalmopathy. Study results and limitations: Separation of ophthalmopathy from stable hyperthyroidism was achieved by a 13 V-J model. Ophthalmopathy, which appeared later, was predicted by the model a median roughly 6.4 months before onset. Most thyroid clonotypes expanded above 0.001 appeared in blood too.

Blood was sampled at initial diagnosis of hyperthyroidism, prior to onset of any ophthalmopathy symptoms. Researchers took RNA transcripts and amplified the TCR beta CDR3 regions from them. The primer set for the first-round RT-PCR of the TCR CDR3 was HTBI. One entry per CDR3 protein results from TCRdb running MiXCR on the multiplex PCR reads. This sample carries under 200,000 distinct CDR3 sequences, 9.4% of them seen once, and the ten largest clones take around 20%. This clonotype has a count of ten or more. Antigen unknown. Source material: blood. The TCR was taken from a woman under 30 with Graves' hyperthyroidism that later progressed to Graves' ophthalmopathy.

As DNA, the CDR3 is TGTGCCAGCAGCGTAGCGGCTAGCGGGGGACAAGAGACCCAGTACTTC. This codes for CASSVAASGGQETQYF. The rearrangement uses TRBV9 and TRBJ2-5; TRBD2 aligns across 10 bases. Per the germline V gene, CDR1 is SGDLS and CDR2 is YYNGEE. The V and J ends lost 0 bases and 2 bases, in that order; junction bases with no gene match: 4. The CDR3 consists of 16 residues.